What follows is one TCR beta chain and its context. Its target is not known. CDR1 MGHRA and CDR2 YSYEKL come from the germline V gene. The CDR3 is 17 residues long. Losses at the gene ends were 0 bases for V and 4 bases for J; bases not matched to a gene: 8. No infections or other immune events were documented during collection. The data originate from a study of identifying expanded T cells in peripheral blood. Whole-study findings and limits: Over approximately two and four weeks, about 15 and 19 clones changed, versus around 1.3 between replicates. Two-week clone count variance significantly increased as total template count grew.

The data were produced by immunoSEQ multiplex PCR, yet TCRdb's version contains in-frame clones alone and is incomplete. The data show under 100,000 clones, about 87% seen once. The gene calls are TRBV4-1 and TRBJ2-3; 9 bases are a match to TRBD2. The sequencing input was blood. The receptor comes from a person between 18 and 70 years old in good health. CDR3 region: CASSQEGAGGPPDTQYF. The CDR3 bases are TGCGCCAGCAGCCAAGAGGGGGCGGGGGGGCCTCCAGATACGCAGTATTTT.